In this sample, the clone carrying this T cell receptor (beta chain) turned up many times. As yet, its antigen is unknown. A single record per CDR3 protein comes from TCRdb applying MiXCR to the multiplex PCR reads. This repertoire shows about 16,000 distinct CDR3 sequences, 45% found once; its top ten account for roughly 13%. These data are taken from a study of breast tumors, draining lymph nodes, adjacent tissues. Notes on the study in general: Luminal-like breast cancer showed significantly higher tumor–nontumor repertoire similarity than basal-like. Tumor TCR diversity was below lymph nodes but above nontumor tissue.

This CDR3 has 16 residues. From germline, CDR1 is MGHDK and CDR2 SYGVNS. The V and J ends lost 0 bases and 1 base, in that order; junction bases with no gene match: 2. The origin of this receptor is a female donor with breast cancer. Some clones in this sample may be carry-over from other donors' samples. Sequenced input: tumor-adjacent breast tissue. The V gene is TRBV25-1, the J gene TRBJ2-3; 9 bases are shared with TRBD2. CDR3 DNA: TGTGCCAGCAGTGAATATGAGCGGGGGGGCACAGATACGCAGTATTTT. It codes for CASSEYERGGTDTQYF.